This T cell receptor beta chain was recovered during a study of cytomegalovirus exposure and HLA in healthy donors. With regard to this clone: The antigen remains unidentified.

The PCR had 60 Vbeta and 13 Jbeta primers. Here immunoSEQ multiplex PCR was the method, and the copy in TCRdb shows in-frame clones only, minus some. The table has about 180,000 clones, 85% seen once; the top ten hold 1%. General study findings and limits: A previous analysis found most TCR beta V segments productive roughly 90% or roughly 30% of the time. Most TCR sequences were seen very rarely across donors, but some public TCRs occurred in many. Further analysis, carried out later, found HLA-associated TCR beta chains more clonally expanded than equally common other chains.

Germline values: CDR1 SGHDN, CDR2 FVKESK. The CDR3 has 14 residues. V lost 6 bases and J 0 bases, leaving 9 bases between the germline ends. The J gene is TRBJ2-4, the V gene TRBV14; D possibly corresponds to TRBD2 (6 bases). The sequence was obtained from a boy aged 2 to 10 in good health and CMV-seronegative. Material for sequencing was PBMCs. CDR3 amino acids: CASSSGGAKNIQYF. CDR3 coding DNA: TGTGCCAGCAGTTCCGGGGGAGCCAAAAACATTCAGTACTTC.